This note documents a single T cell receptor beta chain sequence. The antigen remains unidentified. The donors were part of the roughly 120-subject validation cohort, which stood apart from the approximately 670-subject first cohort. These data come from a study of cytomegalovirus exposure and HLA in healthy donors. Study-wide findings and caveats: CMV antigen specificity was confirmed in vitro for a few CMV-associated chains. TCR clusters originating in the first cohort tended to co-occur in the 120 validation repertoires, according to a later analysis.

Profiled with immunoSEQ multiplex PCR; TCRdb holds only in-frame clones, not every one. The profile shows hundreds of thousands of clones, less than 90% of them singletons. Deletions cut 6 bases from V and 4 bases from J, with 12 bases between. CDR1 is SNHLY, CDR2 FYNNEI, per germline. There are 13 residues in the CDR3. Sequencing was carried out using PBMCs. The V and J genes are TRBV2 and TRBJ1-2; no clear D. The sequence was collected from a man younger than 35 in good health and CMV-seropositive. This CDR3 reads CASRAESGYGYTF. DNA of the CDR3: TGTGCCAGCAGGGCAGAGTCTGGCTATGGCTACACCTTC.